Below are 27 T cell receptor beta chains sequenced from a single sample in a study of cytomegalovirus exposure and HLA in healthy donors. The primer mix had 60 Vbeta and 13 Jbeta primers. Data came from immunoSEQ multiplex PCR; TCRdb stores just in-frame clones and leaves some out. The sample has about 70,000 clones, 70% to 75% seen once. Sequencing was carried out using PBMCs. These receptors were obtained from a human donor in good health.

The chain is built from TRBV19 and TRBJ2-2; D ambiguous. The CDR3 spans 17 residues. Between the trimmed V and J ends, which lost 1 base and 3 bases, there was a span of 15 bases. CDR1 LNHDA and CDR2 SQIVND come from the germline V gene (reference sequence). DNA of the CDR3: TGTGCCAGTAGTATAGTATGGAACTACCTGGACACCGGGGAGCTGTTTTTT. Its protein is CASSIVWNYLDTGELFF.

This clone was detected only a few times. This rearrangement joins TRBV7-6 to TRBJ1-1, with 8 bases that match TRBD1. This CDR3 region has 14 residues. Germline CDR1 SGHVS, CDR2 FNYEAQ. V lost 5 bases and J lost 4; bases outside the gene matches: 6. The CDR3 is CASSPGQGGTEAFF. CDR3 DNA: TGTGCCAGCAGCCCCGGACAGGGAGGCACTGAAGCTTTCTTT.

This rearrangement joins TRBV7-9 to TRBJ2-3; 11 bases map to TRBD1. Trimming took 3 bases from V and 5 from J; bases not matched to a gene: 1. The CDR3 totals 14 residues. Germline V gene sequence: CDR1 SEHNR, CDR2 FQNEAQ (reference sequence). CDR3 in amino acids: CASSFGTGGDTQYF. The CDR3 nucleotides are TGTGCCAGCAGCTTCGGGACAGGGGGAGATACGCAGTATTTT.

The chain couples TRBV7-2 to TRBJ2-5; 9 bases map to TRBD2. The CDR3 spans 14 residues. Germline-derived CDR1 and CDR2 are SGHTA and FQGNSA. Unmatched junction bases numbered 6, after V lost 6 bases and J lost 4 bases. The CDR3 loop reads CASSRLAGVETQYF. The DNA for the CDR3 is TGTGCCAGCAGTCGATTAGCGGGAGTAGAGACCCAGTACTTC.

This clone came up once. This sequence joins TRBV28 and TRBJ1-2, with D uncertain. The CDR3 consists of 13 residues. Germline V gene data show CDR1 as MDHEN and CDR2 as SYDVKM. Trimming took off 7 bases at V and 0 bases at J, with 9 bases between the two ends. The CDR3 nucleotides read TGTGCCAGCACCGTTTCAGCTAACTATGGCTACACCTTC. Amino acids: CASTVSANYGYTF.

This chain links TRBV7-3 with TRBJ1-1; D is ambiguous. This CDR3 spans 13 amino acids. Trimming removed 3 bases from V and 1 base from J, with 6 bases in between. The germline V gene has CDR1 SGHTA and CDR2 FQGTGA. Here the CDR3 reads CASSLVANTEAFF. The CDR3 DNA sequence: TGTGCCAGCAGCTTGGTGGCGAACACTGAAGCTTTCTTT. The full variable domain, rest sourced from reference TRBV7-3 and TRBJ1-1, is GAGVSQTPSNKVTEKGKYVELRCDPISGHTALYWYRQSLGQGPEFLIYFQGTGAADDSGLPNDRFFAVRPEGSVSTLKIQRTERGDSAVYLCASSLVANTEAFFGQGTRLTVV.

The chain carries TRBV7-9 and TRBJ1-1; TRBD1 might be the D (5 bases). CDR3 size: 16 residues. Germline-derived CDR1 and CDR2 are SEHNR and FQNEAQ (reference sequence). The V and J ends lost 1 base and 5 bases respectively, with 17 bases between them. This chain's CDR3 is CASSLGVGGGWTEAFF. The DNA of the CDR3 is TGTGCCAGCAGCTTAGGGGTTGGGGGAGGATGGACTGAAGCTTTCTTT.

The chain joins TRBV5-1 to TRBJ1-1; D unclear. V was clipped by 4 bases and J by 1 base, with 11 bases between them. From germline, CDR1 is SGHRS and CDR2 YFSETQ. The CDR3 sequence is 14 residues long. CDR3 in DNA: TGCGCCAGCAGCAACCCCTCAGAGAACACTGAAGCTTTCTTT. Its translation is CASSNPSENTEAFF.

This clone has a single count. V gene TRBV5-1 combines with J gene TRBJ1-6, with 7 bases aligning to TRBD1. There are 16 residues in the CDR3. J gave up 10 bases and V 0 bases, and 10 bases lay outside the gene matches. Germline CDR1 reads SGHRS; CDR2 reads YFSETQ. The chain's CDR3 is CASSLARQGLGSPLHF. In DNA form, the CDR3 reads TGCGCCAGCAGCTTGGCTCGACAGGGTTTAGGCTCACCCCTCCACTTT.

V gene TRBV6-6 combines with J gene TRBJ2-7; perhaps TRBD2 as D (6 bases). The CDR3 consists of 14 residues. Per the germline V gene, CDR1 is MNHNY and CDR2 is SVGAGI (reference sequence). Trimming pared 2 bases from V and 1 base from J, leaving 9 bases between. CDR3 sequence (DNA): TGTGCCAGCAGTTACCTCGGGGGTTCCTACGAGCAGTACTTC. This translates into CASSYLGGSYEQYF.

The rearrangement joins TRBV12-5 to TRBJ2-3, with 16 bases fitting TRBD2. The V segment lost 7 bases and the J segment 6 bases; nucleotides outside the gene matches: 7. The V gene's germline CDR1 is LGHNT and CDR2 FRNRAP. CDR3 size: 16 residues. CDR3: CASAWGLAGGMDTQYF. Here the CDR3 DNA reads TGTGCTAGTGCCTGGGGACTAGCGGGAGGGATGGATACGCAGTATTTT.

V is TRBV6-1 and J is TRBJ1-4; 8 positions match TRBD1. The length of the CDR3 is 15 residues. Germline V CDR1 and CDR2: MNHNS, SASEGT. The ends lost 6 bases at V and 8 bases at J; junction bases unmatched: 11. In DNA form, the CDR3 reads TGTGCCAGCAGCCGTGGACAGGGAAGGGTCGAAAAACTGTTTTTT. It specifies CASSRGQGRVEKLFF.

This clone has only one observation. The rearrangement uses TRBV30 and TRBJ2-1, with D possibly matching TRBD2 (6 bases). This CDR3 region has 11 residues. From germline, CDR1 is GTSNPN and CDR2 SVGIG (reference sequence). The V and J ends lost 3 bases and 10 bases respectively, with 10 bases between them. CDR3 DNA: TGTGCCTGGAGCCTACGGGGGGAGCAGTTCTTC. This translates into CAWSLRGEQFF.

The V and J genes are TRBV29-1 and TRBJ2-2; no clear D gene. This CDR3 has 12 amino acids. Trimming took 4 bases from V and 5 from J, leaving 8 bases between them. The germline V gene encodes CDR1 SQVTM and CDR2 ANQGSEA. For the CDR3, the DNA is TGCAGCGTTGTTCTCCTAACCGGGGAGCTGTTTTTT. The encoded protein is CSVVLLTGELFF.

This chain connects TRBV6-5 to TRBJ1-1; D is possibly TRBD1 (5 bases). The CDR3 contains 11 residues. The V end was cut by 6 bases, the J end by 10 bases, with 12 bases between. Germline assignment: CDR1 MNHEY and CDR2 SVGAGI. The CDR3, as DNA: TGTGCCAGCAGCGCAGGGTTTGTAGCTTTCTTT. Translation gives CASSAGFVAFF.

Comments on this clone: This CDR3 fails to terminate in the conserved phenylalanine or tryptophan, so it likely reflects a read error. The J gene is TRBJ1-2, the V gene TRBV5-6; D unresolved. There are 14 residues in the CDR3. V was shortened by 0 bases and J by 4 bases, with 10 bases between the two germline ends. Germline V gene sequence: CDR1 SGHDT, CDR2 YYEEEE. CDR3 DNA sequence: TGTGCCAGCAGCTTGGCCGGTCAGGTCTATGGCTACACCCTC. Its translation is CASSLAGQVYGYTL.

Only one count was recorded for this clone. This rearrangement joins TRBV19 to TRBJ1-2; tentative D call: TRBD1 (5 bases). CDR3 length equals 14 residues. V was shortened by 6 bases and J by 4 bases, with 15 bases between the two germline ends. The germline V gene encodes CDR1 LNHDA and CDR2 SQIVND (reference sequence). The CDR3 DNA follows: TGTGCCAGTAGCCCACAGGCAACGGGCTATGGCTACACCTTC. Translated, it gives CASSPQATGYGYTF.

J is TRBJ1-2 and V is TRBV6-1; no reliable D call. With 1 base removed from V and 5 bases from J, the gap between germline ends came to 23 bases. Per the germline V gene, CDR1 is MNHNS and CDR2 is SASEGT. The CDR3 extends over 18 amino acids. The CDR3 bases are TGTGCCAGCAGTGAAGGATTGGCAGGCACCGTCCTTATGTATGGCTACACCTTC. Amino acids: CASSEGLAGTVLMYGYTF.

This chain connects TRBV14 to TRBJ2-1; D is ambiguous. V lost 5 bases and J lost 9, with 11 bases in between. Germline values: CDR1 SGHDN, CDR2 FVKESK. This CDR3 is 12 amino acids long. As DNA, the CDR3 is TGTGCCAGCAGCGCCCGTACGGTTGAGCAGTTCTTC. It encodes CASSARTVEQFF. Together with reference TRBV14 and TRBJ2-1, the CDR3 gives the full variable domain: EAGVTQFPSHSVIEKGQTVTLRCDPISGHDNLYWYRRVMGKEIKFLLHFVKESKQDESGMPNNRFLAERTGGTYSTLKVQPAELEDSGVYFCASSARTVEQFFGPGTRLTVL.

This clone was seen a few times. V usage is TRBV27 and J usage is TRBJ1-2; D gene uncertain. Trimming pared 6 bases from V and 7 bases from J, leaving 12 bases between. Germline V gene data show CDR1 as MNHEY and CDR2 as SMNVEV (reference sequence). This CDR3 region has 12 residues. CDR3 residues: CASSRAAGGYTF. Here the CDR3 DNA reads TGTGCCAGCAGCCGGGCAGCGGGTGGCTACACCTTC.

The chain carries TRBV15 and TRBJ2-7; TRBD1 matches 7 bases. Trimming at V came to 3 bases and at J to 5 bases, leaving 1 base not matched to a gene. The CDR3 contains 12 residues. The germline CDR1 and CDR2 sequences are LNHNV and YYDKDF (reference sequence). CDR3: CATSRTGHEQYF. The CDR3 region has the DNA TGTGCCACCAGCAGGACAGGGCACGAGCAGTACTTC.

This chain joins TRBV30 and TRBJ2-2, with TRBD2 identical over 10 bases. Looked up from germline, CDR1 is GTSNPN and CDR2 is SVGIG (reference sequence). The CDR3 runs to 14 residues. V trimming: 8 bases; J trimming: 8 bases; junction bases outside the gene matches: 11. CDR3 sequence: CASSSGSITGELFF. The CDR3 DNA is TGTGCCAGTTCTAGCGGGAGTATCACGGGGGAGCTGTTTTTT.

There are a few counts of this clone. In DNA form, the CDR3 reads TGTGCCAGCAGTTACCCCAGGACAGTATCAGGGAAACTGTTTTTT. Protein sequence: CASSYPRTVSGKLFF. The rearrangement joins TRBV6-6 to TRBJ1-4, with D maybe TRBD1 (6 bases). Trimming left V 2 bases short and J 11 bases short, with 18 bases between. CDR1 and CDR2 (germline): MNHNY, SVGAGI (reference sequence). The CDR3 runs 15 residues.

The V call is TRBV19, the J call TRBJ1-1; D ambiguous. V was shortened by 2 bases and J by 0 bases, with 13 bases between the two germline ends. The CDR3 spans 16 residues. Germline values: CDR1 LNHDA, CDR2 SQIVND (reference sequence). This CDR3 reads CASSILAGKMNTEAFF. DNA for the CDR3: TGTGCCAGTAGTATATTGGCAGGAAAGATGAACACTGAAGCTTTCTTT.

This chain connects TRBV6-4 to TRBJ2-2; 12 nucleotides match TRBD2. J lost 4 bases, V lost 6 bases, and 6 bases had no gene match. Germline V gives CDR1 MRHNA, CDR2 SNTAGT. This CDR3 region has 16 residues. Written as DNA, the CDR3 is TGTGCCAGCAGCCTGACTAGCGGGAGCTCCACCGGGGAGCTGTTTTTT. It encodes CASSLTSGSSTGELFF.

The V and J genes are TRBV4-1 and TRBJ1-6; TRBD1 aligns across 9 bases. This CDR3 is 16 amino acids long. The germline V gene encodes CDR1 MGHRA and CDR2 YSYEKL. The ends lost 1 base at V and 7 bases at J; junction bases unmatched: 5. CDR3 bases: TGCGCCAGCAGCCAAGGGGACAGGGCGCAAAATTCACCCCTCCACTTT. Encoded protein: CASSQGDRAQNSPLHF.

The rearrangement links TRBV7-9 to TRBJ1-2; maybe TRBD1 (5 bases). CDR3 length equals 14 residues. V was pared by 0 bases and J by 5 bases, with 10 bases between. CDR1 and CDR2 from the germline V gene are SEHNR and FQNEAQ (reference sequence). The chain's CDR3 is CASSLAGGEYGYTF. The CDR3 DNA reads TGTGCCAGCAGCTTAGCCGGGGGGGAGTATGGCTACACCTTC.